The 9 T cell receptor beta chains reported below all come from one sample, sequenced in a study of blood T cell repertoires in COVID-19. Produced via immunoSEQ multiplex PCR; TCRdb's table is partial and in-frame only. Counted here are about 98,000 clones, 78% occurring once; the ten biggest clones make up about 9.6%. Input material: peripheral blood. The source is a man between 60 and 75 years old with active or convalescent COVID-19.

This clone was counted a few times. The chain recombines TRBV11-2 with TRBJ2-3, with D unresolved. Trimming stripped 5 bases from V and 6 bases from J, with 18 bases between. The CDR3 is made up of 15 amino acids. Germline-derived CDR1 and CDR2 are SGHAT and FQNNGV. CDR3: CASSLTRTPRDTQYF. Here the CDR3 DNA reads TGTGCCAGCAGCCTCACTCGAACGCCGCGGGATACGCAGTATTTT.

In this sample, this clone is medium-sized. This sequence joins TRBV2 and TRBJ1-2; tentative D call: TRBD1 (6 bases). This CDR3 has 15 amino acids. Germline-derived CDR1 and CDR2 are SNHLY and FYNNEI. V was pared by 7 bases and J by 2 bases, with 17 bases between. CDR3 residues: CASKYRVDTNYGYTF. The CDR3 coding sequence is TGTGCCAGCAAGTACAGGGTAGACACCAACTATGGCTACACCTTC.

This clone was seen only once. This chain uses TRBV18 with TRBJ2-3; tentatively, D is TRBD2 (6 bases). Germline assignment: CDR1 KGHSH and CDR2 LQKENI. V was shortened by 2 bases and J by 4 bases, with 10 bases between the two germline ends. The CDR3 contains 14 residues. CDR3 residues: CASSPRLGADTQYF. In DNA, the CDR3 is TGTGCCAGCTCACCAAGACTAGGGGCAGATACGCAGTATTTT. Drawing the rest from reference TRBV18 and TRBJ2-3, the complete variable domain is NAGVMQNPRHLVRRRGQEARLRCSPMKGHSHVYWYRQLPEEGLKFMVYLQKENIIDESGMPKERFSAEFPKEGPSILRIQQVVRGDSAAYFCASSPRLGADTQYFGPGTRLTVL.

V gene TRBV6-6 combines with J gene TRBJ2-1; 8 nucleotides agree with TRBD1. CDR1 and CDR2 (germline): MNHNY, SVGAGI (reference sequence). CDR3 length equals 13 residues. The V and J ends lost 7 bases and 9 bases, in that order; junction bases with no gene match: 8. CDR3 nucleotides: TGTGCCAGCACCTCAGGACAGGGTGGTGAGCAGTTCTTC. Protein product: CASTSGQGGEQFF.

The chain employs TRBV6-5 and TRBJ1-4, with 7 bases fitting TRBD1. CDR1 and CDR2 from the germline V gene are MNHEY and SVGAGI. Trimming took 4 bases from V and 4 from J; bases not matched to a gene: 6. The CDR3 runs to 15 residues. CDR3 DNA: TGTGCCAGCAGTTCCGGGACAGTTTATAATGAAAAACTGTTTTTT. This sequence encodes CASSSGTVYNEKLFF.

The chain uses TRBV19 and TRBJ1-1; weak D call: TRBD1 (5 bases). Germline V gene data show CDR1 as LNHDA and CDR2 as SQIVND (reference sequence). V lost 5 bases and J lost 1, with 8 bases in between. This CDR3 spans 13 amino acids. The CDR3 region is CASSFQGNTEAFF. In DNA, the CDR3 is TGTGCCAGTAGTTTCCAGGGGAACACTGAAGCTTTCTTT.

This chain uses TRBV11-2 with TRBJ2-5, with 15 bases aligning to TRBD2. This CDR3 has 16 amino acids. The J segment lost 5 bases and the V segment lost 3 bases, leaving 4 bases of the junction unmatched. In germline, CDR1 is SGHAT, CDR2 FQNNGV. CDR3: CASSLRTSGRGETQYF. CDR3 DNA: TGTGCCAGCAGCTTGCGGACTAGCGGGAGGGGGGAGACCCAGTACTTC.

The CDR3 is CSVEVWGLVETQYF. The CDR3 coding sequence is TGCAGCGTTGAAGTTTGGGGACTAGTGGAGACCCAGTACTTC. V is TRBV29-1 and J is TRBJ2-5; 8 bases fit TRBD2. The CDR3 sequence is 14 residues long. Germline V CDR1 and CDR2: SQVTM, ANQGSEA. V shed 1 base and J 5 bases; nucleotides not matched to a gene: 6. The full variable domain, rest sourced from reference TRBV29-1 and TRBJ2-5, is SAVISQKPSRDICQRGTSLTIQCQVDSQVTMMFWYRQQPGQSLTLIATANQGSEATYESGFVIDKFPISRPNLTFSTLTVSNMSPEDSSIYLCSVEVWGLVETQYFGPGTRLLVL.

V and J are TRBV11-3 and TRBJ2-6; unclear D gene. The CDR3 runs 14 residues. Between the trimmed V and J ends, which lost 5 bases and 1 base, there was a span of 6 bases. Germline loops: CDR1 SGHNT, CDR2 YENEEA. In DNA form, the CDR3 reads TGTGCCAGCAGCCCTTTATCTGGGGCCAACGTCCTGACTTTC. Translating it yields CASSPLSGANVLTF.